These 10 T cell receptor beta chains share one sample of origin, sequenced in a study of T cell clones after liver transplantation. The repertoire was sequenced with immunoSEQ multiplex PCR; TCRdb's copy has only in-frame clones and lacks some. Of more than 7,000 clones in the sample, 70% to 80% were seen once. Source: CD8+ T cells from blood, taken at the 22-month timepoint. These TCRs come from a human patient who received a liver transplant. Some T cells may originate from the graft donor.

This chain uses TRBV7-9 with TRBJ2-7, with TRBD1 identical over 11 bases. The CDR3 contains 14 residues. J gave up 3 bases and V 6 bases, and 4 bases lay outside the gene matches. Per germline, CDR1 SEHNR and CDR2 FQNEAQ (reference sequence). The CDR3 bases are TGTGCCAGCAGGGCCGGGACAGGGGGCTACGAGCAGTACTTC. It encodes CASRAGTGGYEQYF.

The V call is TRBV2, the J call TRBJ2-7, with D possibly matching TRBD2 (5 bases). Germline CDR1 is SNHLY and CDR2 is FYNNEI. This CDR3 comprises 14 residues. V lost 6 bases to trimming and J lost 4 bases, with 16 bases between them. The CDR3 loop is CASRVGGPRYEQYF. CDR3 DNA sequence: TGTGCCAGCAGAGTAGGAGGACCGAGATACGAGCAGTACTTC.

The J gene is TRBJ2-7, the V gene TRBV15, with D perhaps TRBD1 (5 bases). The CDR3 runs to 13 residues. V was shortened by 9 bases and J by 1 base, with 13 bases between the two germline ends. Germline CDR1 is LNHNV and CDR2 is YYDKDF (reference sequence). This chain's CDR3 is CATGRDRSYEQYF. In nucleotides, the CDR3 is TGTGCCACGGGCCGAGACAGATCCTACGAGCAGTACTTC.

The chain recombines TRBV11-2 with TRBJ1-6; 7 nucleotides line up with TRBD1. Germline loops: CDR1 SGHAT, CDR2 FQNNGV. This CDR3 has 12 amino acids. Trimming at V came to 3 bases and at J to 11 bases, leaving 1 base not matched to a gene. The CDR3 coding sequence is TGTGCCAGCAGCTTTACAGGGGCACCCCTCCACTTT. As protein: CASSFTGAPLHF.

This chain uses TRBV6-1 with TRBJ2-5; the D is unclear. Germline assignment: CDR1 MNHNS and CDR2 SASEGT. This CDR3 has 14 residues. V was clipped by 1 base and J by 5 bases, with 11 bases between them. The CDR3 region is CASSEDRARETQYF. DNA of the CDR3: TGTGCCAGCAGTGAAGATCGAGCGAGGGAGACCCAGTACTTC.

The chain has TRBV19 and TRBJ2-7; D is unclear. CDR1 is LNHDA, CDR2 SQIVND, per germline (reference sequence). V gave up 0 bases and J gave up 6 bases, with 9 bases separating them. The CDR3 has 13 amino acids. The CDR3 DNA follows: TGTGCCAGTAGTATAGACCCGTCTAGCGAGCAGTACTTC. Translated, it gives CASSIDPSSEQYF.

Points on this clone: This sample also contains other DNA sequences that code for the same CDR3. The CDR3 protein is CASSYSGAWNEKLFF. Written as DNA, the CDR3 is TGTGCCAGCAGTTACTCGGGGGCCTGGAATGAAAAACTGTTTTTT. V is TRBV6-6 and J is TRBJ1-4; possible D gene TRBD1, 6 bases. This CDR3 is 15 amino acids long. Germline CDR1 is MNHNY and CDR2 is SVGAGI (reference sequence). The V and J ends lost 0 bases and 5 bases respectively, with 10 bases between them.

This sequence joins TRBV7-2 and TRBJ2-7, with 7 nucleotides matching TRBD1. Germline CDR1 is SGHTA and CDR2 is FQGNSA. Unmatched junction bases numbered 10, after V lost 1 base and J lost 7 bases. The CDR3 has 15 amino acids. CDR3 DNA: TGTGCCAGCAGCTTAGATTCCAGGGGGACGAGGGAGCAGTACTTC. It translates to CASSLDSRGTREQYF.

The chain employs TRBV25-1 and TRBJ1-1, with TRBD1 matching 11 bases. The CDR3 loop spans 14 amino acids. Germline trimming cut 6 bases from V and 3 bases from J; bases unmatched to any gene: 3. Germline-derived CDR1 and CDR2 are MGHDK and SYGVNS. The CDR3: CASSEGQGDTEAFF. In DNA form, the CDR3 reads TGTGCCAGCAGCGAGGGACAGGGGGACACTGAAGCTTTCTTT.

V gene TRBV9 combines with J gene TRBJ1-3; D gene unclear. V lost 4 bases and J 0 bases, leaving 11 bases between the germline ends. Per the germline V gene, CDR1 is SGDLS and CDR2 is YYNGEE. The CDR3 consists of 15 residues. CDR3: CASSPGRISGNTIYF. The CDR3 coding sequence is TGTGCCAGCAGCCCCGGACGGATCTCTGGAAACACCATATATTTT. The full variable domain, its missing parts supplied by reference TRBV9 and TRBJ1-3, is DSGVTQTPKHLITATGQRVTLRCSPRSGDLSVYWYQQSLDQGLQFLIQYYNGEERAKGNILERFSAQQFPDLHSELNLSSLELGDSALYFCASSPGRISGNTIYFGEGSWLTVV.